Presented here are 9 T cell receptor beta chains from one specimen sequenced in a study of T cells after yellow fever vaccination. TCRdb reanalysed the 5' RACE reads using MiXCR and keeps one entry per CDR3 protein. Here the sample spans about 120,000 distinct CDR3 sequences, about 8.4% being singletons. The input for sequencing was CD8+ T cells sorted from PBMCs, taken on the day of the yellow fever booster vaccination. The receptors were sampled from a man younger than 35 who received the YFV17D yellow fever vaccine.

This clonotype was picked up a small number of times. The chain combines TRBV10-3 with TRBJ1-2, with TRBD1 identical over 10 bases. CDR1 and CDR2 from the germline V gene are ENHRY and SYGVKD. V dropped 10 bases and J dropped 3; count of bases not matched to a gene: 5. This CDR3 is 13 amino acids long. CDR3 residues: CATQTGGHYGYTF. DNA of the CDR3: TGTGCCACGCAGACAGGGGGCCACTATGGCTACACCTTC.

In its sample, this clonotype was seen a few times. This chain links TRBV5-1 with TRBJ1-2; no clear D. CDR1 SGHRS and CDR2 YFSETQ come from the germline V gene. The germline V and J ends were trimmed by 3 bases and 4 bases, with 22 bases remaining between them. The CDR3 contains 17 residues. CDR3 sequence (DNA): TGCGCCAGCAGCTCGGACTGGCCAGCTAGGAGGGCCTATGGCTACACCTTC. This codes for CASSSDWPARRAYGYTF. The complete variable domain, with remaining parts taken from reference TRBV5-1 and TRBJ1-2, reads KAGVTQTPRYLIKTRGQQVTLSCSPISGHRSVSWYQQTPGQGLQFLFEYFSETQRNKGNFPGRFSGRQFSNSRSEMNVSTLELGDSALYLCASSSDWPARRAYGYTFGSGTRLTVV.

The chain is built from TRBV6-5 and TRBJ2-3; D ambiguous. This CDR3 has 14 amino acids. Trimming left V 4 bases short and J 0 bases short, with 8 bases between. Germline CDR1 MNHEY, CDR2 SVGAGI. The CDR3: CASSSRTSTDTQYF. CDR3 coding DNA: TGTGCCAGCAGTTCGCGGACCAGCACAGATACGCAGTATTTT.

This clonotype appeared a few times. The V call is TRBV5-1, the J call TRBJ1-1; TRBD1 matches at 11 bases. This CDR3 has 15 amino acids. Trimming cost V 3 bases and J 5 bases; bases outside gene matches: 6. CDR1 is SGHRS, CDR2 YFSETQ, per germline. The CDR3 sequence is CASSWGTGGRTEAFF. For the CDR3, the DNA is TGCGCCAGCAGCTGGGGGACAGGGGGTAGGACTGAAGCTTTCTTT.

V gene TRBV6-2 or TRBV6-3 combines with J gene TRBJ2-1; 7 nucleotides align to TRBD2. This CDR3 region has 15 residues. V gave up 2 bases and J gave up 7 bases; unmatched junction bases: 8. The germline V gene encodes CDR1 MNHEY and CDR2 SVGEGT. In DNA form, the CDR3 reads TGTGCCAGCAGTTACGGGCTAGCGGTTAGAAATGAGCAGTTCTTC. It encodes CASSYGLAVRNEQFF.

The rearrangement links TRBV19 to TRBJ2-1; D remains unclear. The CDR3 is made up of 10 amino acids. Per the germline V gene, CDR1 is LNHDA and CDR2 is SQIVND (reference sequence). Trimming took 10 bases from V and 10 from J, leaving 11 bases between them. The CDR3 sequence is CATRAVEQFF. In nucleotides, the CDR3 is TGTGCCACCCGAGCCGTAGAGCAGTTCTTC.

The DNA for the CDR3 is TGTGCCAGCAGCCCCGGGACAACCCGGCTCACAGATACGCAGTATTTT. It specifies CASSPGTTRLTDTQYF. This chain connects TRBV3-1 to TRBJ2-3, with a possible D match to TRBD1 (6 bases). Germline-derived CDR1 and CDR2 are LGHDT and YNNKEL (reference sequence). Trimming took 4 bases from V and 2 from J, leaving 16 bases between them. This CDR3 is built from 16 residues.

This chain links TRBV29-1 with TRBJ1-1; D is unresolved. The CDR3 sequence is 12 residues long. Germline CDR1 reads SQVTM; CDR2 reads ANQGSEA. With 2 bases removed from V and 8 bases from J, the gap between germline ends came to 12 bases. The CDR3 DNA is TGCAGCGTTGAATTTAAAGGCGGAGAAGCTTTCTTT. It specifies CSVEFKGGEAFF.

The V and J genes are TRBV27 and TRBJ2-6; a possible D gene is TRBD1 (6 bases). Per the germline V gene, CDR1 is MNHEY and CDR2 is SMNVEV (reference sequence). The V gene lost 3 bases and the J gene lost 1 base, with 13 bases spanning the gap. The CDR3 length is 17 residues. The CDR3 DNA follows: TGTGCCAGCAGTTTTGCAGGGGCGTTGTCTGGGGCCAACGTCCTGACTTTC. Residues: CASSFAGALSGANVLTF.